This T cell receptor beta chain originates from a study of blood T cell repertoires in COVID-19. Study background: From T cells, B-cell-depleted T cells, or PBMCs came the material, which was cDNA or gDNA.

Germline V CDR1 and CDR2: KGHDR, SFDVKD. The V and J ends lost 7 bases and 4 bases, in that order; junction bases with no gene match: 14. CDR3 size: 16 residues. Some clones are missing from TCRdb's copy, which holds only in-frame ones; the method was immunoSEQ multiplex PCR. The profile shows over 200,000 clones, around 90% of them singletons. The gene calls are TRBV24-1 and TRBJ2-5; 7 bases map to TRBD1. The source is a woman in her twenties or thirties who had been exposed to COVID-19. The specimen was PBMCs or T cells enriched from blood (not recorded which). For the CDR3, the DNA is TGTGCCACCAGCCCCTCAGGGGGAGACGGACGAGAGACCCAGTACTTC. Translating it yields CATSPSGGDGRETQYF.